This T cell receptor (beta chain) was identified in a study of blood T cell repertoires in COVID-19. Study overall: Whether acute or convalescent, the COVID-19 samples came from the United States, Italy and Spain. T cells, B-cell-depleted T cells, or PBMCs provided the cDNA or gDNA that served as material.

J was trimmed by 5 bases and V by 0 bases; bases with no gene match: 11. This CDR3 spans 18 amino acids. CDR1 LGHNA and CDR2 YSLEER come from the germline V gene. Original handling: Amplified reference gene primers provided the basis for estimating nucleated cell counts. Method: immunoSEQ multiplex PCR; TCRdb's copy keeps in-frame clones and lacks some. The V and J calls and the clone size are those of that table, but D and trimming were determined from the DNA. The top ten hold approximately 1.1% of the sample, which has more than 300,000 clones, over 70% seen once. J is TRBJ2-3 and V is TRBV4-3; 10 nucleotides match TRBD2. The source material was peripheral blood. This sequence originates from a woman aged 50 to 60 with acute or convalescent COVID-19. Written as DNA, the CDR3 is TGCGCCAGCAGCCAAGATCGTCAGCGGGAGGGCCTAGAAGATACGCAGTATTTT. Amino acid sequence: CASSQDRQREGLEDTQYF.